This T cell receptor (beta chain) came from a study of T cell clonotyping in hematopoietic cell transplantation. Germline V gives CDR1 MNHEY, CDR2 SVGAGI. The length of the CDR3 is 15 residues. The V end was cut by 2 bases, the J end by 7 bases, with 18 bases between. The assay was immunoSEQ multiplex PCR, and TCRdb's table has in-frame clones only and misses some. The sample consists of nearly 9,000 clones, 93% of them appearing once. As for this clone: Its matching antigen is unknown.

Findings and limits, study-wide: Pathologically expanded recipient clonotypes increased progressively from day 30 to day 180 as diversity fell.

Sample: PBMCs, taken 100 days after allogeneic stem cell transplant. The receptor was derived from a male patient aged 50 to 59 who had an allogeneic stem cell transplant from a related donor, so T cells may come from the graft donor. Some clones in this sample may be carry-over from other donors' samples. The chain links TRBV6-5 to TRBJ2-7; tentatively, D is TRBD2 (6 bases). CDR3 in amino acids: CASSYEEGLVWEQYF. The CDR3 bases are TGTGCCAGCAGTTACGAGGAGGGCCTAGTGTGGGAGCAGTACTTC.